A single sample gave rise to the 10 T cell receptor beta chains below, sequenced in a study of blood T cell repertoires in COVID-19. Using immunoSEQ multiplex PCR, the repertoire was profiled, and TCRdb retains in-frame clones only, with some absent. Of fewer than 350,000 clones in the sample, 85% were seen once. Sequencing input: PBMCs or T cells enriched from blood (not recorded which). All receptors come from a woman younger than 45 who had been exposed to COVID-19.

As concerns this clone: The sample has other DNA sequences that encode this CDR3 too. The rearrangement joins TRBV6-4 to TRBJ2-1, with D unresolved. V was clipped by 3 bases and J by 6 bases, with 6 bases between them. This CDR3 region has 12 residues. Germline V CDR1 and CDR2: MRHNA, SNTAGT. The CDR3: CASSERGNEQFF. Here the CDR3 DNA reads TGTGCCAGCAGTGAAAGAGGCAATGAGCAGTTCTTC.

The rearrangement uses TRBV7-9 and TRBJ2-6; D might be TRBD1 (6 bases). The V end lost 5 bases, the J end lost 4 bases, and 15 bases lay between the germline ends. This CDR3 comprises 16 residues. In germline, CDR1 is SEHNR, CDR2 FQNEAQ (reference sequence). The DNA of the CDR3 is TGTGCCAGCAGCCAAAACAGGGAAGCAGGGGCCAACGTCCTGACTTTC. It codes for CASSQNREAGANVLTF.

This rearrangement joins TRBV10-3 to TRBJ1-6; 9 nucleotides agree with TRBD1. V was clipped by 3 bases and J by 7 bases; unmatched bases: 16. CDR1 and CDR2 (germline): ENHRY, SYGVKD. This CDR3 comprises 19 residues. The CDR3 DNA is TGTGCCATCAGTGATCTTCTAAGCGGACAGGGGAGTTACAATTCACCCCTCCACTTT. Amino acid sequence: CAISDLLSGQGSYNSPLHF.

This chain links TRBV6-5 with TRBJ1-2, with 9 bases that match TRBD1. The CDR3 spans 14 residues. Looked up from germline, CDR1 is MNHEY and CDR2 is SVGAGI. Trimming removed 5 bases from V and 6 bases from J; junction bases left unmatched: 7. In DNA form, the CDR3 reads TGTGCCAGCAGTCGAACCCGGGACAGGGATGGCTACACCTTC. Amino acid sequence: CASSRTRDRDGYTF.

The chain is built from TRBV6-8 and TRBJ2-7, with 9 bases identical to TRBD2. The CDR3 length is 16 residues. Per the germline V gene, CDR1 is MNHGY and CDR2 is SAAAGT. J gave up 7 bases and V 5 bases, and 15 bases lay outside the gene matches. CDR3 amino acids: CASSARSWREGQEQYF. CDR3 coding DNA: TGTGCCAGCAGTGCTCGTTCGTGGCGGGAGGGCCAAGAGCAGTACTTC.

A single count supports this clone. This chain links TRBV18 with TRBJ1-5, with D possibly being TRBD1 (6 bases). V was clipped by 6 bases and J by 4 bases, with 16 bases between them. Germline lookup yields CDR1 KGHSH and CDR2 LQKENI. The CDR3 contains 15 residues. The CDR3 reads CASSPGNRVNQPQHF. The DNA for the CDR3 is TGTGCCAGCTCCCCAGGCAACAGGGTAAATCAGCCCCAGCATTTT.

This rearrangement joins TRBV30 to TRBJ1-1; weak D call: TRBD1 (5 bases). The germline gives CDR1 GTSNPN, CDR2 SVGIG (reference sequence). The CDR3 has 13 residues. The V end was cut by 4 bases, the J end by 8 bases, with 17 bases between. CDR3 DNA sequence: TGTGCCTGGACCCCCAAGTATGCAGGGGAAGCTTTCTTT. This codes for CAWTPKYAGEAFF.

CDR3 nucleotides: TGTGCCAGCAGCTTAGCGCTGGCAGGAAAGACTGAAGCTTTCTTT. This sequence encodes CASSLALAGKTEAFF. V is TRBV7-9 and J is TRBJ1-1, with D hard to call. The CDR3 runs 15 residues. CDR1 is SEHNR and CDR2 is FQNEAQ in the germline V gene (reference sequence). Trimming removed 0 bases at V and 5 bases at J, with 13 bases between.

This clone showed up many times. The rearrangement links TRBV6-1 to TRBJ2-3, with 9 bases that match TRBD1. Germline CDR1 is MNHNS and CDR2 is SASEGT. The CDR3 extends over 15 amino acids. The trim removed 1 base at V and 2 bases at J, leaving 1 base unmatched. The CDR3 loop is CASSEGDRVTDTQYF. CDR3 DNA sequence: TGTGCCAGCAGTGAAGGGGACAGGGTCACAGATACGCAGTATTTT.

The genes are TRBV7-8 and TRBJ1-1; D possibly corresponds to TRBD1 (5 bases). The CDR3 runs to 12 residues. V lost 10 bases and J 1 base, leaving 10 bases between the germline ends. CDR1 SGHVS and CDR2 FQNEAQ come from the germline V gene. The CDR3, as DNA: TGTGCCACCGGGAGGGGGAACACTGAAGCTTTCTTT. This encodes CATGRGNTEAFF.